These 14 T cell receptor beta chains were sequenced from one sample in a study of beta chain features in type 1 diabetes. Expressed TCRB transcripts were sequenced because the isolated RNA had all been reverse transcribed beforehand. Clones were read by immunoSEQ multiplex PCR, and TCRdb kept only the in-frame ones, dropping some. The sample lists some 270,000 clones, about 8.5% occurring once. Source material: central memory CD4+ T cells from blood. The receptors shown here come from a woman under 30 in good health.

The chain links TRBV5-1 to TRBJ1-5; weak D call: TRBD1 (6 bases). The length of the CDR3 is 14 residues. The V and J ends lost 2 bases and 4 bases respectively, with 10 bases between them. Germline V gives CDR1 SGHRS, CDR2 YFSETQ. CDR3 DNA: TGCGCCAGCAGCTTATCAGGGACAAATCAGCCCCAGCATTTT. Residues: CASSLSGTNQPQHF.

This clone was picked up a small number of times. The chain joins TRBV28 to TRBJ2-3; no clear D gene. The CDR3 contains 15 residues. Germline V CDR1 and CDR2: MDHEN, SYDVKM. Trimming cost V 6 bases and J 4 bases, with 17 bases left between them. The CDR3 protein is CASSRLEIPPDTQYF. CDR3 DNA sequence: TGTGCCAGCAGCCGGTTAGAGATCCCCCCAGATACGCAGTATTTT.

The rearrangement joins TRBV11-3 to TRBJ1-6; a weak D match, TRBD1 (6 bases). The V gene's germline CDR1 is SGHNT and CDR2 YENEEA. The CDR3 runs to 17 residues. V was trimmed by 4 bases and J by 3 bases, leaving 16 bases between them. The DNA of the CDR3 is TGTGCCAGCAGCTCCAACAGGGATGTTTGCTATAATTCACCCCTCCACTTT. It codes for CASSSNRDVCYNSPLHF.

This clone was counted ten times or more. The chain couples TRBV10-2 to TRBJ2-7; 10 nucleotides agree with TRBD2. Germline V gene sequence: CDR1 WSHSY, CDR2 SAAADI. The CDR3 runs 15 residues. Trimming took 3 bases from V and 0 from J; bases not matched to a gene: 2. The CDR3 sequence: CASSDSGRPSYEQYF. DNA for the CDR3: TGCGCCAGCAGTGATAGCGGGAGGCCCTCCTACGAGCAGTACTTC.

The J gene is TRBJ1-5, the V gene TRBV7-2; D possibly corresponds to TRBD1 (5 bases). V lost 4 bases and J 11 bases, leaving 15 bases between the germline ends. The CDR3 runs 13 residues. Germline V lookup: CDR1 SGHTA, CDR2 FQGNSA. DNA for the CDR3: TGTGCCAGCAGCTCGGGACGGAACCCAGCCCAGCATTTT. Encoded protein: CASSSGRNPAQHF. The full variable domain, in which reference TRBV7-2 and TRBJ1-5 provide the parts outside the CDR3, is GAGVSQSPSNKVTEKGKDVELRCDPISGHTALYWYRQSLGQGLEFLIYFQGNSAPDKSGLPSDRFSAERTGGSVSTLTIQRTQQEDSAVYLCASSSGRNPAQHFGDGTRLSIL.

The chain employs TRBV30 and TRBJ2-1, with 8 bases that match TRBD1. CDR3 length: 13 residues. J lost 8 bases, V lost 8 bases, and 11 bases had no gene match. The germline CDR1 and CDR2 sequences are GTSNPN and SVGIG (reference sequence). CDR3 sequence (DNA): TGTGCCAGGGCAGGCAGGGGGCGATATGAGCAGTTCTTC. It codes for CARAGRGRYEQFF.

CDR3 nucleotide sequence: TGTGCCAGCAGTGAAAACAGAGTAGTTAATGAAAAACTGTTTTTT. Residues: CASSENRVVNEKLFF. This chain uses TRBV6-1 with TRBJ1-4; D is unresolved. Per germline, CDR1 MNHNS and CDR2 SASEGT. CDR3 length: 15 residues. V lost 2 bases and J 4 bases, leaving 11 bases between the germline ends.

This clone was seen only a few times. The V call is TRBV11-3, the J call TRBJ2-1, with 12 bases that match TRBD2. The CDR3 consists of 15 residues. The V and J ends lost 5 bases and 9 bases, in that order; junction bases with no gene match: 8. Germline V gene sequence: CDR1 SGHNT, CDR2 YENEEA. Here the CDR3 reads CASSPPTSGRVEQFF. The CDR3 DNA follows: TGTGCCAGCAGCCCCCCGACTAGCGGGAGAGTTGAGCAGTTCTTC.

This clone was recorded a few times. The gene calls are TRBV7-9 and TRBJ1-4; D is unresolved. Germline V gene sequence: CDR1 SEHNR, CDR2 FQNEAQ (reference sequence). V was pared by 1 base and J by 7 bases, with 22 bases between. CDR3 length equals 18 residues. The CDR3 is CASSLGSGRGRSGEKLFF. CDR3 in DNA: TGTGCCAGCAGCTTAGGGTCCGGGCGCGGTCGCTCCGGTGAAAAACTGTTTTTT.

This clone came up a few times. V usage is TRBV10-3 and J usage is TRBJ2-5; possibly TRBD1 or TRBD2 for D (5 bases each). CDR3 size: 19 residues. The germline gives CDR1 ENHRY, CDR2 SYGVKD. V lost 0 bases and J lost 5, with 25 bases in between. CDR3 amino acids: CAISESGPGIKGRGETQYF. CDR3 coding DNA: TGTGCCATCAGTGAGTCGGGCCCCGGGATAAAGGGGCGCGGGGAGACCCAGTACTTC.

As regards this clone: The junction departs from the called germline gene at one end, perhaps through a read error. The V gene is TRBV4-1, the J gene TRBJ2-5; no clear D gene. Germline lookup yields CDR1 MGHRA and CDR2 YSYEKL. The CDR3 has 15 residues. Here the CDR3 DNA reads TGTGCCAGCAGCCAAGATGCCCAGGTTGATGAGACCCAGTACTTC. This gives the protein CASSQDAQVDETQYF.

This clone was seen a few times. Different DNA sequences within this sample yield the same CDR3. J is TRBJ2-5 and V is TRBV5-1, with D unclear. The CDR3 spans 15 residues. Germline V lookup: CDR1 SGHRS, CDR2 YFSETQ. The V and J ends lost 0 bases and 1 base respectively, with 10 bases between them. The CDR3 DNA reads TGCGCCAGCAGCTTGGCTACGGTGCTCCAAGAGACCCAGTACTTC. Translated: CASSLATVLQETQYF. Using reference TRBV5-1 and TRBJ2-5 for the parts outside the CDR3, the full variable domain is KAGVTQTPRYLIKTRGQQVTLSCSPISGHRSVSWYQQTPGQGLQFLFEYFSETQRNKGNFPGRFSGRQFSNSRSEMNVSTLELGDSALYLCASSLATVLQETQYFGPGTRLLVL.

This clone came up a few times. The CDR3 here is CASSWTGKMNTEAFF. The CDR3 DNA reads as TGTGCCAGCAGCTGGACAGGTAAAATGAACACTGAAGCTTTCTTT. The J gene is TRBJ1-1, the V gene TRBV6-5, with 7 bases identical to TRBD1. The CDR3 contains 15 residues. The J segment lost 0 bases and the V segment lost 6 bases, leaving 7 bases of the junction unmatched. Germline V CDR1 and CDR2: MNHEY, SVGAGI.

The sample holds a few counts of this clone. The V call is TRBV13, the J call TRBJ2-7, with TRBD1 identical over 10 bases. Germline lookup yields CDR1 PRHDT and CDR2 FYEKMQ (reference sequence). V shed 2 bases and J 4 bases; nucleotides not matched to a gene: 5. The CDR3 sequence is 15 residues long. CDR3 loop: CASSLRPGQGYEQYF. CDR3 DNA sequence: TGTGCCAGCAGCTTACGACCGGGACAGGGGTACGAGCAGTACTTC. Based on the CDR3 plus reference TRBV13 and TRBJ2-7, the full variable domain is AAGVIQSPRHLIKEKRETATLKCYPIPRHDTVYWYQQGPGQDPQFLISFYEKMQSDKGSIPDRFSAQQFSDYHSELNMSSLELGDSALYFCASSLRPGQGYEQYFGPGTRLTVT.